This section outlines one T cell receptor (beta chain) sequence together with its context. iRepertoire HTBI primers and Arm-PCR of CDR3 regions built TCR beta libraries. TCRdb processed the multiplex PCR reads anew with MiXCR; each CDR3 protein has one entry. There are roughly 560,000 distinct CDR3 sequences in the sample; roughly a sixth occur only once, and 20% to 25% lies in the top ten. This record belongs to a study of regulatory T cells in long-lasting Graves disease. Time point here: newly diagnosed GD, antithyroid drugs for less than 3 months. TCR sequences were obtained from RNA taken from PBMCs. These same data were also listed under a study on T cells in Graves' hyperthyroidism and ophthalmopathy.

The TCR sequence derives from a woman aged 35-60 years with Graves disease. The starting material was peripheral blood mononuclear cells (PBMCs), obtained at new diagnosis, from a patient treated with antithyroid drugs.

CDR3 sequence (DNA): TGTGCCAGCAGCGATCCCTCAGGGTTTCCGGGGGAGCTGTTTTTT. Amino acid sequence: CASSDPSGFPGELFF. This chain connects TRBV7-3 to TRBJ2-2, with D possibly being TRBD1 (5 bases). The V and J ends lost 5 bases and 8 bases respectively, with 18 bases between them. Germline V gene lookup returns CDR1 SGHTA and CDR2 FQGTGA. The CDR3 runs 15 residues.